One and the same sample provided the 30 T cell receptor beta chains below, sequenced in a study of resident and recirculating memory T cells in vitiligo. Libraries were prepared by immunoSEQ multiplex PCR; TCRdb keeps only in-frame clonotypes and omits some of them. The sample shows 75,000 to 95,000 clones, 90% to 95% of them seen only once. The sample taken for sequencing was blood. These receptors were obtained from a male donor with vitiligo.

CDR3 amino acids: CASSNSGRAREQYF. The CDR3 DNA is TGTGCCAGCAGCAACAGCGGGAGGGCCCGCGAGCAGTACTTC. V usage is TRBV13 and J usage is TRBJ2-7; 10 bases match TRBD2. Per germline, CDR1 PRHDT and CDR2 FYEKMQ (reference sequence). The CDR3 covers 14 residues. After removal of 5 bases from V and 6 bases from J, the junction contained 7 bases not matched to a gene.

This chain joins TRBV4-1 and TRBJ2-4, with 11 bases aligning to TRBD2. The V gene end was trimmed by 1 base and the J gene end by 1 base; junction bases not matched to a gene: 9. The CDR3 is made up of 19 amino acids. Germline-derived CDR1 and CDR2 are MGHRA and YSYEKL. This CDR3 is CASSQGDSGRARAKNIQYF. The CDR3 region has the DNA TGCGCCAGCAGCCAAGGGGATAGCGGGAGGGCCCGGGCCAAAAACATTCAGTACTTC.

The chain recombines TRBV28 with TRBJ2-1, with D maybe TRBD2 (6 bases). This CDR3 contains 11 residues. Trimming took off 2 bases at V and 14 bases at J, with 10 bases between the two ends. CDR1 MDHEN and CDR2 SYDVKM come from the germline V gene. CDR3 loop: CASSLRRVEFF. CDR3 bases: TGTGCCAGCAGTTTAAGGAGGGTGGAGTTCTTC.

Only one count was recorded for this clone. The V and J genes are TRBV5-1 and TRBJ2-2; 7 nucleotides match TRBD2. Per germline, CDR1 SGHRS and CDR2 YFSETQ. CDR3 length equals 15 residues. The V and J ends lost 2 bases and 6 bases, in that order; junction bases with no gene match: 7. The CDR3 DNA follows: TGCGCCAGCAGCTTAACTAGCGCTAAGGCCGGGGAGCTGTTTTTT. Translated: CASSLTSAKAGELFF.

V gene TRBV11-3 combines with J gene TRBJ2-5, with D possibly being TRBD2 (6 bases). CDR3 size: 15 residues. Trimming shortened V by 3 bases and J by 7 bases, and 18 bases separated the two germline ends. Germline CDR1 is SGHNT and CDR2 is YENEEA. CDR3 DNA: TGTGCCAGCAGCTTGGTTGGGACGGCCGGGGGGACCCAGTACTTC. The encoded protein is CASSLVGTAGGTQYF. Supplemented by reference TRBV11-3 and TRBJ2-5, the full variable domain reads EAGVVQSPRYKIIEKKQPVAFWCNPISGHNTLYWYLQNLGQGPELLIRYENEEAVDDSQLPKDRFSAERLKGVDSTLKIQPAELGDSAVYLCASSLVGTAGGTQYFGPGTRLLVL.

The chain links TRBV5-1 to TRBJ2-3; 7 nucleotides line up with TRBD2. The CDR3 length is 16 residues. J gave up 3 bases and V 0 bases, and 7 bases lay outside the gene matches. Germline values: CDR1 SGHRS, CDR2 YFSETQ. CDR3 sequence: CASSLAAAGPTDTQYF. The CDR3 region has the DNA TGCGCCAGCAGCTTGGCCGCAGCGGGACCTACAGATACGCAGTATTTT.

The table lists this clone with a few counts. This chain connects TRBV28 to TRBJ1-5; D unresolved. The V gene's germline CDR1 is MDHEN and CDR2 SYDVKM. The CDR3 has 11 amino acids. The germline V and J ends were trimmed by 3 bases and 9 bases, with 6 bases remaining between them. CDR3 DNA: TGTGCCAGCAGTTTTCGAGGGCCCCAGCATTTT. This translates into CASSFRGPQHF.

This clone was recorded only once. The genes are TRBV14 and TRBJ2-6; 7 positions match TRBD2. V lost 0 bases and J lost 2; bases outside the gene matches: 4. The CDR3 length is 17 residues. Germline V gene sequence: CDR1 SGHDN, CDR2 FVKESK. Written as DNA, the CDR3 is TGTGCCAGCAGCCAAGAGGGAGGGTTAGCTGGGGCCAACGTCCTGACTTTC. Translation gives CASSQEGGLAGANVLTF.

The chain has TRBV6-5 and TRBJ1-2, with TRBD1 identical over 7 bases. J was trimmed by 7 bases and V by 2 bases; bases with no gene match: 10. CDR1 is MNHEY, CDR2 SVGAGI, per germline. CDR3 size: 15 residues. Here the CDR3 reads CASSYDDREYLGYTF. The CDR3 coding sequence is TGTGCCAGCAGTTACGACGACAGGGAATATCTTGGCTACACCTTC.

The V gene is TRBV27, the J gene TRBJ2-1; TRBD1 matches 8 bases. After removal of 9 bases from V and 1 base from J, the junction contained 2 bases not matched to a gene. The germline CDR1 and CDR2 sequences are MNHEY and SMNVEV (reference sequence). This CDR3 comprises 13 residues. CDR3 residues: CASRTGSYNEQFF. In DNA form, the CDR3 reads TGTGCCAGTAGGACAGGGTCCTACAATGAGCAGTTCTTC.

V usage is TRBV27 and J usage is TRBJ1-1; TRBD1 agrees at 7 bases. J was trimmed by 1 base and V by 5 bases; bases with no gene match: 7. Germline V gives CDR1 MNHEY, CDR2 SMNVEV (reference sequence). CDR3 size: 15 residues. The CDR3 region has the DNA TGTGCCAGCAGTGGGGACAGTCTCCCGAACACTGAAGCTTTCTTT. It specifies CASSGDSLPNTEAFF.

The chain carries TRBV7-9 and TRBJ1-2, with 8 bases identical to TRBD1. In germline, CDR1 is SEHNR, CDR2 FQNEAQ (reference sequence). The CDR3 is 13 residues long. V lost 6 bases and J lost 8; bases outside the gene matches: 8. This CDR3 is CASSPDRGRGYTF. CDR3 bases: TGTGCCAGCAGTCCCGACAGGGGTCGAGGCTACACCTTC.

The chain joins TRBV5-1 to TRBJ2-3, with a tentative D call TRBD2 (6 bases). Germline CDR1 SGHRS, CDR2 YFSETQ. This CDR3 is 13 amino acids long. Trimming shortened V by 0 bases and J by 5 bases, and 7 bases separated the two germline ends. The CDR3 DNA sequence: TGCGCCAGCAGCTTGGCGGGGGAAGATACGCAGTATTTT. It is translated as CASSLAGEDTQYF.

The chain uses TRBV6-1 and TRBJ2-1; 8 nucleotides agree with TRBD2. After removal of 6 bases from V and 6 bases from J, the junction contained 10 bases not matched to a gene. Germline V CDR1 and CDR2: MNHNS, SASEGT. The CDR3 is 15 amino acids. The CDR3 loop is CASSSGLAGLNEQFF. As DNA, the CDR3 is TGTGCCAGCAGCTCCGGACTAGCCGGCCTCAATGAGCAGTTCTTC.

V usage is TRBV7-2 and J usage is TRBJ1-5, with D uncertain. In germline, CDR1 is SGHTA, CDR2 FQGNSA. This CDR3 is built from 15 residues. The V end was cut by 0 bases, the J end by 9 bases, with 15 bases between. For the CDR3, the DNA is TGTGCCAGCAGCTTAGCGGCAGACAATTCTCTGCCCCAGCATTTT. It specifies CASSLAADNSLPQHF.

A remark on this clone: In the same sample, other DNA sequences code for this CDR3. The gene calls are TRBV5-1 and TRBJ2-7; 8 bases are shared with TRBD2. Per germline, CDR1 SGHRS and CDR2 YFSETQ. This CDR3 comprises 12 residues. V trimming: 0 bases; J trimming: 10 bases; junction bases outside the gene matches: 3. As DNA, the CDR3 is TGCGCCAGCAGCTTGGCCGGGGGGGAACAGTACTTC. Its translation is CASSLAGGEQYF.

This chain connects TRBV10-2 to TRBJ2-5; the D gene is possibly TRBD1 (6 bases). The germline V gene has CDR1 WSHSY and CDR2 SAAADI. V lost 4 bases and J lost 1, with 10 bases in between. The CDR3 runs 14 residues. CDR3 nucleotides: TGCGCCAGCAGTGTACACAGGGCCCAAGAGACCCAGTACTTC. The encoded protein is CASSVHRAQETQYF.

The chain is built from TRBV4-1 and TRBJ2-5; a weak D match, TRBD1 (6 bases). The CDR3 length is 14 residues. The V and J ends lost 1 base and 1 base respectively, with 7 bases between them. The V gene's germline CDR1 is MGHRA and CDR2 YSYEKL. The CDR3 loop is CASSQGTVQETQYF. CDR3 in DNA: TGCGCCAGCAGCCAAGGGACAGTCCAAGAGACCCAGTACTTC.

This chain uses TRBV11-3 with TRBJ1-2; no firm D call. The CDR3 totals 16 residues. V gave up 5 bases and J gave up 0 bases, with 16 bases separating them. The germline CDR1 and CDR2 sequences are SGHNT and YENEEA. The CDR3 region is CASSPGSGRANYGYTF. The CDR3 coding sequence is TGTGCCAGCAGCCCTGGTAGTGGGAGGGCTAACTATGGCTACACCTTC. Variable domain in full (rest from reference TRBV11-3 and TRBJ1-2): EAGVVQSPRYKIIEKKQPVAFWCNPISGHNTLYWYLQNLGQGPELLIRYENEEAVDDSQLPKDRFSAERLKGVDSTLKIQPAELGDSAVYLCASSPGSGRANYGYTFGSGTRLTVV.

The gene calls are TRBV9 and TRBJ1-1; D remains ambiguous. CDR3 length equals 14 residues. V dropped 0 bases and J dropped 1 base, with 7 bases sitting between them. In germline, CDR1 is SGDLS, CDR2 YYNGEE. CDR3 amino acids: CASSVGQANTEAFF. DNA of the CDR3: TGTGCCAGCAGCGTAGGACAAGCGAACACTGAAGCTTTCTTT.

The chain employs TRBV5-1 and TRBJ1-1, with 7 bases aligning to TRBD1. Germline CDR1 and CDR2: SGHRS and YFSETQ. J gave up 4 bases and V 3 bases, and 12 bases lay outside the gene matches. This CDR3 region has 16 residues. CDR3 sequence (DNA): TGCGCCAGCAGCTCCAACAGGGGCCTGCGGTCCACTGAAGCTTTCTTT. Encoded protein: CASSSNRGLRSTEAFF.

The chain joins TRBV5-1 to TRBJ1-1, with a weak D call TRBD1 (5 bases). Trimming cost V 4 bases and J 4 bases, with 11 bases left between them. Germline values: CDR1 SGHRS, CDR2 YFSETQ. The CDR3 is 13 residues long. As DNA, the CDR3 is TGCGCCAGCAGCCGCAGGGAGGGCACTGAAGCTTTCTTT. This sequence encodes CASSRREGTEAFF. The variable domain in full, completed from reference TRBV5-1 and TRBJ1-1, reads KAGVTQTPRYLIKTRGQQVTLSCSPISGHRSVSWYQQTPGQGLQFLFEYFSETQRNKGNFPGRFSGRQFSNSRSEMNVSTLELGDSALYLCASSRREGTEAFFGQGTRLTVV.

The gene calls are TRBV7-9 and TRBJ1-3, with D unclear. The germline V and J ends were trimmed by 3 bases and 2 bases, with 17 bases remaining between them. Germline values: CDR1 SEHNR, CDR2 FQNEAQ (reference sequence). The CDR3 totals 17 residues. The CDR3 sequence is CASSLDFGPRTGNTIYF. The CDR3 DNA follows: TGTGCCAGCAGCTTGGACTTTGGACCCCGAACTGGAAACACCATATATTTT.

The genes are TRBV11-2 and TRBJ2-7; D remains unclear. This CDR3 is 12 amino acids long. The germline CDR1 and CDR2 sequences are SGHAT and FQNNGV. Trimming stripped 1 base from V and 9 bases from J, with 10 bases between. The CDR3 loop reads CASSLGRVGQYF. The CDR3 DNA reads TGTGCCAGCAGCTTAGGCCGGGTGGGGCAGTACTTC.

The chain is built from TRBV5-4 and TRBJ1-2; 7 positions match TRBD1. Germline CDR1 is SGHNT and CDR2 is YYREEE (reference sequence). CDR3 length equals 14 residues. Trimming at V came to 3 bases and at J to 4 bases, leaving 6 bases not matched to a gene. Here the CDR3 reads CASSSDRDAYGYTF. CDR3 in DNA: TGTGCCAGCAGCTCAGACAGGGACGCCTATGGCTACACCTTC.

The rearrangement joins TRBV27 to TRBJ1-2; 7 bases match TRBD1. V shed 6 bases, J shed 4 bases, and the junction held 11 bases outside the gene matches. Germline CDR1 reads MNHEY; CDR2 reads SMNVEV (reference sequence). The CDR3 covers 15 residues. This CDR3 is CASRPTYRGGYGYTF. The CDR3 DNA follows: TGTGCCAGCAGACCAACCTACAGGGGAGGCTATGGCTACACCTTC.

The CDR3 DNA reads as TGCGCCAGCAGCCACGGGACAGGGAGGTGGGACACCATATATTTT. Translating gives CASSHGTGRWDTIYF. The V and J genes are TRBV4-1 and TRBJ1-3, with 9 bases matching TRBD1. CDR3 size: 15 residues. V lost 3 bases and J lost 8; bases outside the gene matches: 8. The germline V gene encodes CDR1 MGHRA and CDR2 YSYEKL.

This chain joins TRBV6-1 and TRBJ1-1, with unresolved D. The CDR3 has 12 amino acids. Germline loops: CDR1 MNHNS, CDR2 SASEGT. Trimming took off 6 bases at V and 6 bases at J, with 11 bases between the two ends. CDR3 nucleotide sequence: TGTGCCAGCAGCGGGTTTTCGGCTGAAGCTTTCTTT. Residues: CASSGFSAEAFF.

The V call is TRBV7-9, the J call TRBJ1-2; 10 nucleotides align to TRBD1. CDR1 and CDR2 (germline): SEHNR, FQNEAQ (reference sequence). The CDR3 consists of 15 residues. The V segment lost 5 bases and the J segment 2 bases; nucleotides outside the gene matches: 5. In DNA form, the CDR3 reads TGTGCCAGCAGCGCCGGACAGGGGGGGAACTATGGCTACACCTTC. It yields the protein CASSAGQGGNYGYTF.

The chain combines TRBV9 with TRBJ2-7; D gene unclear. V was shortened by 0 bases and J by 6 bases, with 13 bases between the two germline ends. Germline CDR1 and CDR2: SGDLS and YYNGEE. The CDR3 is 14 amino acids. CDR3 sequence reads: CASSVEAGRSEQYF. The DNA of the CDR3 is TGTGCCAGCAGCGTAGAGGCCGGCCGGAGCGAGCAGTACTTC.